These T cell receptor beta chains were read from a single sample in a study of CD8+CD57+ T cells in acquired aplastic anemia. TCRdb ran MiXCR on the reads and lists one entry per CDR3 protein. The profile shows hundreds of thousands of distinct CDR3 sequences, roughly 34% of them singletons. The specimen sequenced was sorted CD4+, CD8+, or CD8+CD57+ T cells (not recorded which) from PBMCs. Receptors were obtained from a human donor with aplastic anemia. Both conserved end residues are part of each CDR3. D genes are given only for firm matches. Clone size is not always given. Where it is, it says once, few, many or a class for expanded clones.

d_gene	v_gene	abundance	j_gene	CDR3aa	CDR3nt
TRBD2	TRBV19	many	TRBJ2-7	CASSITGTSDYEQYF	TGTGCCAGTAGTATTACCGGGACTAGCGACTACGAGCAGTACTTC
NA	TRBV20-1	NA	TRBJ2-7	CSAKDLTYEQYF	TGCAGTGCAAAAGACCTAACCTACGAGCAGTACTTC
NA	TRBV11-1	NA	TRBJ2-1	CASRRQGHYNEQFF	TGTGCCAGCAGAAGACAAGGCCATTACAATGAGCAGTTCTTC
NA	TRBV11-1	NA	TRBJ1-1	CASSDPGQRAMNTEAFF	TGTGCCAGCAGCGACCCGGGACAACGAGCCATGAACACTGAAGCTTTCTTT
NA	TRBV6-1	NA	TRBJ1-6	CASTHGGRDSPLHF	TGTGCCAGCACCCACGGGGGTCGCGATTCACCCCTCCACTTT
NA	TRBV25-1	many	TRBJ1-1	CASSDRTARGAFF	TGTGCCAGCAGTGATAGAACCGCTCGGGGAGCTTTCTTT
NA	TRBV29-1	NA	TRBJ1-1	CSVGGLSASF	TGCAGCGTGGGGGGGCTTTCAGCTTCCTTT
TRBD2	TRBV11-2	few	TRBJ2-7	CASSLVRRGGLARSHEQYF	TGTGCCAGCAGCTTAGTTCGACGGGGAGGACTAGCTAGGAGCCACGAGCAGTACTTC
NA	TRBV20-1	many	TRBJ2-3	CSAPGSRTDTQYF	TGCAGTGCCCCGGGATCACGCACAGATACGCAGTATTTT
TRBD1	TRBV19	NA	TRBJ1-5	CAWRQGQGQPQHF	TGTGCCTGGAGACAGGGGCAGGGTCAGCCCCAGCATTTT
NA	TRBV9	few	TRBJ2-7	CASSRYPTGYYEQYF	TGTGCCAGCAGTCGATACCCGACAGGCTACTACGAGCAGTACTTC
TRBD1	TRBV24-1	many	TRBJ2-1	CATSDRDSEAPVF	TGTGCCACCAGTGATCGGGACAGTGAGGCGCCGGTCTTC
NA	TRBV27	NA	TRBJ2-7	CATPRGEAYEQYF	TGTGCCACCCCTAGGGGGGAGGCTTACGAGCAGTACTTC
NA	TRBV7-2	many	TRBJ1-1	CASSLMGNTEAFF	TGTGCCAGCAGCTTAATGGGGAACACTGAAGCTTTCTTT
NA	TRBV7-9	many	TRBJ1-2	CASSLGGYTF	TGTGCCAGCAGTTTGGGTGGCTACACCTTC
TRBD1	TRBV27	NA	TRBJ2-7	CASSDRGFQQYF	TGTGCCAGCTCGGACAGGGGGTTTCAGCAGTACTTC
NA	TRBV12-3/TRBV12-4	few	TRBJ1-2	CASSLFRGNYGYTF	TGTGCCAGCAGTTTATTTCGGGGGAACTATGGCTACACCTTC
NA	TRBV10-3	few	TRBJ1-3	CAIAFGGAQNTIYF	TGTGCCATCGCGTTTGGGGGCGCCCAAAACACCATATATTTT
TRBD1	TRBV25-1	NA	TRBJ1-1	CASSVKGQGDTEAFF	TGTGCCAGCAGCGTGAAAGGACAGGGGGACACTGAAGCTTTCTTT
NA	TRBV20-1	NA	TRBJ2-5	CSATMLANQETQYF	TGCAGTGCTACCATGTTAGCGAACCAAGAGACCCAGTACTTC
TRBD1	TRBV6-1	NA	TRBJ2-7	CASSVSGQGSEQYF	TGTGCCAGCAGTGTGTCGGGACAGGGCTCCGAGCAGTACTTC
NA	TRBV10-3	once	TRBJ1-1	CAISEVRTLNTEAFF	TGTGCCATCAGTGAAGTTCGGACGCTGAACACTGAAGCTTTCTTT
TRBD1	TRBV7-2	NA	TRBJ2-7	CASSLPLIQGSYEQYF	TGTGCCAGCAGCTTACCGCTGATACAGGGGAGCTACGAGCAGTACTTC
NA	TRBV19	many	TRBJ1-2	CASSLSDGNYGYTF	TGTGCCAGTAGTCTCTCAGACGGGAACTATGGCTACACCTTC
NA	TRBV19	many	TRBJ2-6	CASSIQGPGANVLTF	TGTGCCAGTAGTATCCAGGGGCCTGGGGCCAACGTCCTGACTTTC
NA	TRBV12-3/TRBV12-4	NA	TRBJ1-2	CASSLDGGLGYTF	TGTGCCAGCAGTTTAGATGGGGGGCTTGGCTACACCTTC
NA	TRBV9	NA	TRBJ2-2	CASSGDTVAGELFF	TGTGCCAGCAGCGGAGACACGGTAGCCGGGGAGCTGTTTTTT
NA	TRBV9	NA	TRBJ2-7	CASSVGGSQPLEQYF	TGTGCCAGCAGCGTAGGTGGGAGCCAACCGCTCGAGCAGTACTTC
NA	TRBV11-1	NA	TRBJ2-1	CASSLDYRVYNEQFF	TGTGCCAGCAGCTTAGATTACAGGGTCTACAATGAGCAGTTCTTC
NA	TRBV19	few	TRBJ2-2	CASSYSGELFF	TGTGCCAGTAGTTACTCCGGGGAGCTGTTTTTT
NA	TRBV19	NA	TRBJ1-3	CASNPGTQHTIYF	TGTGCCAGTAATCCAGGGACACAACACACCATATATTTT
NA	TRBV2	many	TRBJ2-7	CASGERGITVYEQYF	TGTGCCAGCGGGGAACGGGGCATAACCGTCTACGAGCAGTACTTC
NA	TRBV20-1	few	TRBJ2-1	CSARVHNEQFF	TGCAGTGCTAGAGTCCACAATGAGCAGTTCTTC
NA	TRBV20-1	few	TRBJ1-1	CSARSGTADFMNTEAFF	TGCAGTGCTAGATCCGGGACCGCTGATTTTATGAACACTGAAGCTTTCTTT
TRBD1	TRBV20-1	few	TRBJ2-3	CSALPGQGWTDTQYF	TGCAGTGCTCTTCCGGGACAGGGTTGGACAGATACGCAGTATTTT
TRBD1	TRBV7-9	many	TRBJ2-7	CASATATGNIYEQYF	TGTGCCAGCGCCACCGCGACAGGGAACATCTACGAGCAGTACTTC
NA	TRBV24-1	many	TRBJ2-7	CATSDPIRGSGFEQYF	TGTGCCACCAGTGATCCTATCCGCGGCAGTGGATTCGAGCAGTACTTC
TRBD1	TRBV10-3	NA	TRBJ1-2	CAISGRQGSRYTF	TGTGCCATCAGTGGGAGACAGGGCTCACGCTACACCTTC
TRBD1	TRBV25-1	few	TRBJ2-3	CASSSPGQATDTQYF	TGTGCCAGCAGTTCCCCGGGACAGGCAACAGATACGCAGTATTTT
NA	TRBV15	NA	TRBJ2-5	CATSSPGETQYF	TGTGCCACCAGCAGTCCCGGCGAGACCCAGTACTTC
NA	TRBV7-2	many	TRBJ1-2	CASSLDALGLRGYTF	TGTGCCAGCAGCTTAGACGCTTTGGGCCTAAGAGGCTACACCTTC
TRBD1	TRBV20-1	NA	TRBJ1-1	CSAPDRSKLNTEAFF	TGCAGTGCTCCGGACAGGAGTAAACTGAACACTGAAGCTTTCTTT
NA	TRBV7-7	many	TRBJ2-7	CASSLTRDYEQYF	TGTGCTAGCAGCTTAACCCGGGACTACGAGCAGTACTTC
TRBD1	TRBV20-1	NA	TRBJ1-2	CSAGTGNGYTF	TGCAGTGCTGGGACAGGGAATGGCTACACCTTC
TRBD1	TRBV19	NA	TRBJ2-5	CASSIGQGARLQETQYF	TGTGCCAGTAGTATCGGACAGGGGGCGCGTCTACAAGAGACCCAGTACTTC
NA	TRBV6-2/TRBV6-3	NA	TRBJ1-5	CASSYNVRAQHF	TGTGCCAGCAGTTACAACGTCAGGGCCCAGCATTTT
NA	TRBV7-2	many	TRBJ2-7	CASSLDANEQYF	TGTGCCAGCAGCTTAGATGCGAACGAGCAGTACTTC
TRBD1	TRBV2	once	TRBJ1-6	CASDRENNSPLHF	TGTGCCAGCGACAGGGAAAATAATTCACCCCTCCACTTT
TRBD2	TRBV11-1	NA	TRBJ2-7	CASSLWRGTGTSYHEQYF	TGTGCCAGCAGCTTATGGCGAGGGACCGGGACTAGCTACCACGAGCAGTACTTC
TRBD2	TRBV2	many	TRBJ2-7	CASTAGGGPYEQYF	TGTGCCAGCACCGCGGGGGGAGGGCCCTACGAGCAGTACTTC
NA	TRBV24-1	many	TRBJ2-7	CATSDADREVGEQYF	TGTGCCACCAGCGACGCCGACAGGGAGGTCGGCGAGCAGTACTTC
NA	TRBV5-6	few	TRBJ1-6	CASSLKVFGGPPLHF	TGTGCCAGCAGCTTGAAGGTTTTTGGCGGGCCACCCCTCCACTTT
TRBD1	TRBV12-3/TRBV12-4	NA	TRBJ1-5	CASRPNRGKYNQPQHF	TGTGCCAGCAGGCCAAACAGGGGAAAATACAATCAGCCCCAGCATTTT
TRBD1	TRBV7-3	NA	TRBJ1-2	CASSTGQSALRGYTF	TGTGCCAGCAGCACGGGACAGTCCGCTCTCCGCGGCTACACCTTC
NA	TRBV6-5	many	TRBJ1-2	CASSSLSLSGYTF	TGTGCCAGCAGTTCGTTGAGTTTGTCAGGCTACACCTTC